This T cell receptor beta chain was sequenced for a study of cytomegalovirus exposure and HLA in healthy donors. On the study more broadly: Earlier, 150 million to 200 million T cells were analyzed, and fewer than 120 million unique TCR beta sequences were found among them.

60 Vbeta and 13 Jbeta primers were used in PCR. Clones were sequenced by immunoSEQ multiplex PCR, and TCRdb holds only the in-frame ones, with some missing. Here the sample spans 200,000 or so clones, roughly 81% being singletons. General study points: When a later analysis compared HLA-associated TCR beta chains with equally common others, the HLA-associated chains turned out to be more clonally expanded and to have lower generation probabilities. According to a later analysis, donors in an Asian-associated ancestry cluster reportedly had fewer N-insertions than the approximately 670-donor mean. Beyond CMV serostatus, there was no information to go on about immune exposure.

V lost 1 base, J lost 4 bases, and 19 bases lay in between. Per germline, CDR1 MGHRA and CDR2 YSYEKL. There are 17 residues in the CDR3. As concerns this clone: Its antigen is unknown.

The rearrangement links TRBV4-1 to TRBJ1-1; no definite D call. This sequence originates from a woman aged 25-40 years in good health and CMV-seropositive. Sequenced material: PBMCs. CDR3 protein: CASSQGVWEGLGTEAFF. The CDR3 bases are TGCGCCAGCAGCCAAGGGGTCTGGGAGGGTCTCGGCACTGAAGCTTTCTTT.